This paragraph covers one T cell receptor beta chain sequence. It has no known antigen specificity. No much larger clone is present one base from it, and per-base qualities are unavailable. The library was prepared using the immunoSEQ multiplex PCR assay. Entries here come from immuneACCESS through TCRdb and include only in-frame sequences with V and J called. Some clones fail to appear in such tables; in the studies checked, an unresolved V gene covers under half of the shortfall, and the cause of the remainder is unknown. This sample lists about 54,000 clones; around 92% were detected once. The ten largest make up roughly 1.2% of the sample. This sample was included in a study of T cell changes during pregnancy in multiple sclerosis (dated 2019 in TCRdb). For the study in its entirety: The study examined how the T cell repertoire changed over the course of pregnancy in women with multiple sclerosis.

The junction shows trimming of 2 bases on V and 5 bases on J, plus 12 bases between the germline ends. The CDR3, from cysteine to phenylalanine, totals 14 residues. CDR3 DNA is the only sequence kept; it has 42 bases, read in frame from the first base. According to the germline V gene (reference sequence), CDR1 reads LNHDA and CDR2 reads SQIVND. Specimen: peripheral blood, collected after pregnancy. The V and J genes are TRBV19 and TRBJ1-2, with the D gene too uncertain to name. The clonotype comes from a female donor in good health, enrolled as a control in a pregnancy study. In nucleotide form, the sequence is TGTGCCAGTAGTATATCAACCCGGAGTTATGGCTACACCTTC. Translation gives CASSISTRSYGYTF.